This passage covers 8 T cell receptor beta chains from one sample sequenced in a study of beta chain features in type 1 diabetes. Study findings and constraints: In all four CD4+ subsets, TCRB CDR3 length was significantly, moderately reduced in type 1 diabetes.

The investigators reverse transcribed all of the isolated RNA, so they sequenced expressed TCRB transcripts. The repertoire was sequenced with immunoSEQ multiplex PCR; TCRdb's copy has only in-frame clones and lacks some. The sample includes 15,000 or so clones, roughly 72% of them seen just once. Their specific antigens are unknown. The sequenced sample consisted of stem cell memory CD4+ T cells from blood. The receptors stem from a man younger than 40 with type 1 diabetes.

This clone was seen only a few times. The V and J genes are TRBV18 and TRBJ1-5; TRBD1 is a possible D gene (6 bases). The CDR3 has 16 residues. CDR1 KGHSH and CDR2 LQKENI come from the germline V gene. The V and J ends lost 2 bases and 4 bases respectively, with 15 bases between them. The CDR3 DNA reads TGTGCCAGCTCACCAGGGGCAGGGGCTTTAAATCAGCCCCAGCATTTT. It yields the protein CASSPGAGALNQPQHF.

This clone was found once. The chain joins TRBV29-1 to TRBJ1-4; 8 nucleotides match TRBD1. The CDR3 runs to 14 residues. The germline V gene encodes CDR1 SQVTM and CDR2 ANQGSEA. After removal of 5 bases from V and 0 bases from J, the junction contained 2 bases not matched to a gene. The CDR3 DNA reads as TGCAGCGTTCAGGACAGGGCAACTAATGAAAAACTGTTTTTT. It is translated as CSVQDRATNEKLFF.

The chain combines TRBV2 with TRBJ2-1, with 9 positions matching TRBD2. The trim removed 7 bases at V and 4 bases at J, leaving 11 bases unmatched. CDR1 and CDR2 (germline): SNHLY, FYNNEI. The CDR3 is 16 residues long. This CDR3 reads CASINQGGGAYNEQFF. The CDR3 nucleotides are TGTGCCAGCATTAACCAGGGCGGGGGGGCTTACAATGAGCAGTTCTTC.

This clone has more than one count but fewer than ten. The chain carries TRBV6-5 and TRBJ2-2; a possible D gene is TRBD1 (6 bases). CDR3 length equals 15 residues. Per the germline V gene, CDR1 is MNHEY and CDR2 is SVGAGI. The V end was cut by 6 bases, the J end by 4 bases, with 15 bases between. Written as DNA, the CDR3 is TGTGCCAGCAGAAAAGGGGGACGGAGCACCGGGGAGCTGTTTTTT. Amino acids: CASRKGGRSTGELFF.

V and J are TRBV18 and TRBJ2-4, with TRBD1 matching 9 bases. CDR3 length: 14 residues. CDR1 is KGHSH, CDR2 LQKENI, per germline. V trimming: 4 bases; J trimming: 5 bases; junction bases outside the gene matches: 3. CDR3 nucleotide sequence: TGTGCCAGCTCACTCGACAGGGGGGAAAACATTCAGTACTTC. Its translation: CASSLDRGENIQYF. The full variable domain, completed using reference TRBV18 and TRBJ2-4, is NAGVMQNPRHLVRRRGQEARLRCSPMKGHSHVYWYRQLPEEGLKFMVYLQKENIIDESGMPKERFSAEFPKEGPSILRIQQVVRGDSAAYFCASSLDRGENIQYFGAGTRLSVL.

This clone was recorded only once. The J gene is TRBJ2-1, the V gene TRBV10-3; D ambiguous. This CDR3 region has 13 residues. The V end lost 2 bases, the J end lost 9 bases, and 11 bases lay between the germline ends. Germline V lookup: CDR1 ENHRY, CDR2 SYGVKD. The DNA for the CDR3 is TGTGCCATCAGTGAGCTAGGTCTGGGTGAGCAGTTCTTC. Residues: CAISELGLGEQFF.

The genes are TRBV19 and TRBJ2-7, with a tentative D call TRBD1 (6 bases). Germline CDR1 is LNHDA and CDR2 is SQIVND (reference sequence). Trimming took off 6 bases at V and 0 bases at J, with 12 bases between the two ends. CDR3 length: 14 amino acids. In nucleotides, the CDR3 is TGTGCCAGTAGACCCCGGGACATCTCCTACGAGCAGTACTTC. This codes for CASRPRDISYEQYF.

The chain carries TRBV7-6 and TRBJ2-5; 8 bases agree with TRBD1. Losses at the gene ends were 4 bases for V and 8 bases for J; bases not matched to a gene: 3. The CDR3 is made up of 12 amino acids. Germline values: CDR1 SGHVS, CDR2 FNYEAQ. This CDR3 reads CASSSDRDTQYF. CDR3 in DNA: TGTGCCAGCAGCTCGGACAGGGATACCCAGTACTTC.